The subject of this entry is one T cell receptor beta chain. This sample was included in a study of T cells after yellow fever vaccination. The junction had 6 bases not matched to a gene; V was cut back by 4 bases and J by 4 bases. Germline CDR1 SGHDT, CDR2 YYEEEE. The CDR3 has 16 residues. TCRdb reprocessed the 5' RACE reads via MiXCR and lists one record per CDR3 protein. The sample records some 200,000 distinct CDR3 sequences, 3% to 3.5% being singletons. V usage is TRBV5-6 and J usage is TRBJ2-1, with 12 bases lining up with TRBD2. The TCR was taken from a man in his late teens or twenties who received the YFV17D yellow fever vaccine. Specimen: CD4+ T cells sorted from PBMCs, collected 10 days after the yellow fever booster vaccination. CDR3 nucleotide sequence: TGTGCCAGCAGCCGCCGGACTAGCGGGGAATACAATGAGCAGTTCTTC. It encodes CASSRRTSGEYNEQFF.